These 21 T cell receptor beta chains came from one sample sequenced in a study of CD8+CD57+ T cells in acquired aplastic anemia. Both TCR beta VDJ combination and CDR3 sequence profiling were carried out. Genomic DNA was the template for this profiling. TCRdb recomputed calls from the reads with MiXCR, one row per CDR3 protein. The sample consists of some 64,000 distinct CDR3 sequences, 55% of them appearing once. Specimen: sorted CD4+, CD8+, or CD8+CD57+ T cells (not recorded which) from PBMCs. The receptor set was obtained from a human donor in good health, serving as a control.

This clonotype was seen many times. The V gene is TRBV5-1, the J gene TRBJ1-1, with 11 bases matching TRBD1. The CDR3 is made up of 15 amino acids. With V trimmed by 4 bases and J by 6 bases, 8 bases remained unmatched. The germline CDR1 and CDR2 sequences are SGHRS and YFSETQ. CDR3 DNA: TGCGCCAGCAGCGCCAGGACAGGGGGCGGCGCTGAAGCTTTCTTT. Amino acids: CASSARTGGGAEAFF.

The sample holds many counts of this clonotype. This sequence joins TRBV20-1 and TRBJ2-1; 13 bases agree with TRBD2. From germline, CDR1 is DFQATT and CDR2 SNEGSKA (reference sequence). Unmatched junction bases numbered 9, after V lost 0 bases and J lost 4 bases. The CDR3 length is 18 residues. CDR3 nucleotide sequence: TGCAGTGCTAGAGAGACTAGCGGGAGGCTATTATCATACAATGAGCAGTTCTTC. Amino acid sequence: CSARETSGRLLSYNEQFF.

The chain combines TRBV10-3 with TRBJ2-6; 7 bases map to TRBD1. This CDR3 region has 17 residues. With V trimmed by 3 bases and J by 4 bases, 9 bases remained unmatched. In germline, CDR1 is ENHRY, CDR2 SYGVKD. The chain's CDR3 is CAISDRDSLRGANVLTF. The CDR3, as DNA: TGTGCCATCAGTGACCGGGACAGCCTCCGGGGGGCCAACGTCCTGACTTTC.

In this sample, this clonotype turned up many times. The chain has TRBV7-2 and TRBJ1-6; D gene ambiguous. Germline lookup yields CDR1 SGHTA and CDR2 FQGNSA. The length of the CDR3 is 14 residues. V was pared by 1 base and J by 6 bases, with 7 bases between. The CDR3 region has the DNA TGTGCCAGCAGCTTAGGTGAATTTAATTCACCCCTCCACTTT. Translating it yields CASSLGEFNSPLHF.

At least ten counts were recorded for this clonotype. This rearrangement joins TRBV9 to TRBJ1-1; a weak D match, TRBD1 (5 bases). This CDR3 contains 15 residues. Germline V lookup: CDR1 SGDLS, CDR2 YYNGEE. Trimming cost V 4 bases and J 2 bases, with 15 bases left between them. In DNA, the CDR3 is TGTGCCAGCAGCAGTGGGGGGACCCCTAACACTGAAGCTTTCTTT. Translated, it gives CASSSGGTPNTEAFF.

This clonotype has a count of ten or more. The genes are TRBV6-1 and TRBJ2-7; perhaps TRBD1 as D (6 bases). Germline CDR1 MNHNS, CDR2 SASEGT. V lost 7 bases and J 3 bases, leaving 19 bases between the germline ends. CDR3 size: 15 residues. DNA of the CDR3: TGTGCCAGCATCCTCTCGCCGGGACACGGCTACGAGCAGTACTTC. It translates to CASILSPGHGYEQYF.

The chain employs TRBV4-1 and TRBJ1-1, with D possibly being TRBD1 (5 bases). CDR3 length equals 14 residues. Germline V gene data show CDR1 as MGHRA and CDR2 as YSYEKL. V lost 5 bases, J lost 1 base, and 11 bases lay in between. The CDR3 reads CASSSETENTEAFF. Written as DNA, the CDR3 is TGCGCCAGCAGCAGTGAGACAGAGAACACTGAAGCTTTCTTT.

This clonotype was counted ten times or more. The V and J genes are TRBV6-1 and TRBJ2-3; TRBD2 aligns across 11 bases. Per germline, CDR1 MNHNS and CDR2 SASEGT. This CDR3 region has 16 residues. J lost 2 bases, V lost 3 bases, and 4 bases had no gene match. CDR3 region: CASSETSGAYTDTQYF. The CDR3 DNA reads as TGTGCCAGCAGTGAGACTAGCGGGGCCTACACAGATACGCAGTATTTT.

This clonotype was recorded only once. The V gene is TRBV2, the J gene TRBJ1-1, with D uncertain. Trimming stripped 3 bases from V and 1 base from J, with 6 bases between. Per germline, CDR1 SNHLY and CDR2 FYNNEI. The CDR3 is 13 amino acids. The CDR3 region has the DNA TGTGCCAGCAGTGACACCTGGAACACTGAAGCTTTCTTT. Its protein is CASSDTWNTEAFF.

This clonotype was detected ten times or more. This chain joins TRBV7-9 and TRBJ1-5, with TRBD1 as a possible D gene (5 bases). The V gene lost 5 bases and the J gene lost 4 bases, with 18 bases spanning the gap. The CDR3 spans 16 residues. Germline lookup yields CDR1 SEHNR and CDR2 FQNEAQ (reference sequence). The CDR3, as DNA: TGTGCCAGCAGCCTCGGGACCGCTACCCGTAATCAGCCCCAGCATTTT. Residues: CASSLGTATRNQPQHF.

The CDR3 sequence: CSAGDRGERPQHF. CDR3 sequence (DNA): TGCAGCGCGGGGGACAGGGGAGAGCGGCCCCAGCATTTT. The chain recombines TRBV29-1 with TRBJ1-5; 10 bases line up with TRBD1. The CDR3 is made up of 13 amino acids. Trimming removed 7 bases from V and 9 bases from J; junction bases left unmatched: 9. Germline CDR1 and CDR2: SQVTM and ANQGSEA.

V gene TRBV25-1 combines with J gene TRBJ1-2; no clear D. Germline-derived CDR1 and CDR2 are MGHDK and SYGVNS. Deletions cut 9 bases from V and 5 bases from J, with 19 bases between. The CDR3 runs 14 residues. The CDR3 reads CARRRGLETYGYTF. The DNA of the CDR3 is TGTGCCAGAAGACGGGGTCTGGAAACGTATGGCTACACCTTC.

This clonotype was observed many times. The gene calls are TRBV2 and TRBJ1-5, with D maybe TRBD1 (5 bases). V dropped 4 bases and J dropped 4 bases, with 17 bases sitting between them. The CDR3 length is 16 residues. Germline V CDR1 and CDR2: SNHLY, FYNNEI. The CDR3 is CASSVRDALLNQPQHF. CDR3 sequence (DNA): TGTGCCAGCAGTGTTAGGGACGCTCTATTGAATCAGCCCCAGCATTTT.

There are many counts of this clonotype. The gene calls are TRBV5-4 and TRBJ2-1, with 13 bases that match TRBD2. The V gene's germline CDR1 is SGHNT and CDR2 YYREEE (reference sequence). This CDR3 region has 16 residues. The junction had 0 bases not matched to a gene; V was cut back by 3 bases and J by 0 bases. The CDR3 sequence: CASSWTSGSSYNEQFF. In nucleotides, the CDR3 is TGTGCCAGCAGCTGGACTAGCGGGAGCTCCTACAATGAGCAGTTCTTC. Together with reference TRBV5-4 and TRBJ2-1, the CDR3 gives the full variable domain: ETGVTQSPTHLIKTRGQQVTLRCSSQSGHNTVSWYQQALGQGPQFIFQYYREEENGRGNFPPRFSGLQFPNYSSELNVNALELDDSALYLCASSWTSGSSYNEQFFGPGTRLTVL.

This clonotype occurred many times. V gene TRBV30 combines with J gene TRBJ2-3; the D gene is possibly TRBD1 (6 bases). CDR1 is GTSNPN, CDR2 SVGIG, per germline (reference sequence). The CDR3 length is 16 residues. Trimming cost V 0 bases and J 2 bases, with 15 bases left between them. In DNA form, the CDR3 reads TGTGCCTGGAGTGTGACAGGCCCGGGGTCCACAGATACGCAGTATTTT. Its translation is CAWSVTGPGSTDTQYF.

There are many counts of this clonotype. CDR3 sequence (DNA): TGCAGTGCAGGGCCCACAGGTCCCCAAGAGACCCAGTACTTC. It is translated as CSAGPTGPQETQYF. The gene calls are TRBV20-1 and TRBJ2-5; perhaps TRBD1 as D (5 bases). V was shortened by 6 bases and J by 1 base, with 15 bases between the two germline ends. Per germline, CDR1 DFQATT and CDR2 SNEGSKA (reference sequence). The CDR3 extends over 14 amino acids.

This clonotype appeared a few times. The chain has TRBV28 and TRBJ2-4; 7 bases line up with TRBD1. There are 16 residues in the CDR3. Germline CDR1 MDHEN, CDR2 SYDVKM. Trimming at V came to 5 bases and at J to 1 base, leaving 8 bases not matched to a gene. CDR3 loop: CASSPQGRGAKNIQYF. CDR3 bases: TGTGCCAGCAGTCCACAGGGGAGAGGGGCCAAAAACATTCAGTACTTC. Complete variable domain (other parts from reference TRBV28 and TRBJ2-4): DVKVTQSSRYLVKRTGEKVFLECVQDMDHENMFWYRQDPGLGLRLIYFSYDVKMKEKGDIPEGYSVSREKKERFSLILESASTNQTSMYLCASSPQGRGAKNIQYFGAGTRLSVL.

This clonotype appeared a few times. This sequence joins TRBV24-1 and TRBJ1-1; no clear D. The germline CDR1 and CDR2 sequences are KGHDR and SFDVKD. The CDR3 extends over 13 amino acids. V was shortened by 4 bases and J by 7 bases, with 12 bases between the two germline ends. CDR3 protein: CATSEWENGEAFF. The DNA for the CDR3 is TGTGCCACCAGTGAGTGGGAAAACGGTGAAGCTTTCTTT.

In this sample, this clonotype is medium-sized. The V gene is TRBV7-2, the J gene TRBJ2-7; D remains ambiguous. The CDR3 is 15 residues long. Trimming cost V 1 base and J 4 bases, with 14 bases left between them. Per germline, CDR1 SGHTA and CDR2 FQGNSA. CDR3 amino acids: CASSLVGSASYEQYF. The CDR3 DNA is TGTGCCAGCAGCTTAGTGGGGTCCGCGAGTTACGAGCAGTACTTC. The complete variable domain, with remaining parts taken from reference TRBV7-2 and TRBJ2-7, reads GAGVSQSPSNKVTEKGKDVELRCDPISGHTALYWYRQSLGQGLEFLIYFQGNSAPDKSGLPSDRFSAERTGGSVSTLTIQRTQQEDSAVYLCASSLVGSASYEQYFGPGTRLTVT.

This chain links TRBV5-1 with TRBJ2-3; possible D gene TRBD2, 6 bases. V was clipped by 4 bases and J by 6 bases, with 18 bases between them. This CDR3 has 15 residues. From germline, CDR1 is SGHRS and CDR2 YFSETQ. The CDR3 DNA reads TGCGCCAGCAGCGTCGGGGACTCCGAGGTCGATACGCAGTATTTT. Amino acids: CASSVGDSEVDTQYF.

There are many counts of this clonotype. The V and J genes are TRBV4-2 and TRBJ2-2; possible D gene TRBD2, 6 bases. Germline CDR1 reads LGHNA; CDR2 reads YNFKEQ. V dropped 0 bases and J dropped 0 bases, with 8 bases sitting between them. The CDR3 sequence is 16 residues long. DNA for the CDR3: TGTGCCAGCAGCCAAGATGGGGGGACGAACACCGGGGAGCTGTTTTTT. The encoded protein is CASSQDGGTNTGELFF.